Presented here are 32 T cell receptor beta chains from one specimen sequenced in a study of blood T cell repertoires in COVID-19. Some clones are missing from TCRdb's copy, which holds only in-frame ones; the method was immunoSEQ multiplex PCR. The sample contains approximately 390,000 clones, around nine tenths of which appear only once. Sequenced material: PBMCs or T cells enriched from blood (not recorded which). The receptors come from a woman between 45 and 60 years old who had recovered from COVID-19.

This chain connects TRBV5-1 to TRBJ1-2; 9 bases agree with TRBD1. Trimming cost V 4 bases and J 6 bases; bases outside gene matches: 7. The CDR3 contains 14 residues. Germline V gene lookup returns CDR1 SGHRS and CDR2 YFSETQ. The CDR3 DNA reads TGCGCCAGCAGCCCTTGGACAGGGGCAGATGGCTACACCTTC. Its protein is CASSPWTGADGYTF.

This clone was observed a few times. The rearrangement joins TRBV6-5 to TRBJ1-3, with 9 bases fitting TRBD1. The ends lost 10 bases at V and 4 bases at J; junction bases unmatched: 8. The CDR3 is 14 amino acids. Germline V lookup: CDR1 MNHEY, CDR2 SVGAGI. CDR3 loop: CATIDRGFGNTIYF. The DNA of the CDR3 is TGTGCCACTATAGACAGGGGGTTCGGAAACACCATATATTTT.

This clone was detected once. This sequence joins TRBV28 and TRBJ2-5; 13 bases are a match to TRBD2. After removal of 5 bases from V and 4 bases from J, the junction contained 7 bases not matched to a gene. Looked up from germline, CDR1 is MDHEN and CDR2 is SYDVKM. The CDR3 runs to 16 residues. The CDR3: CASSPLLAGGRETQYF. For the CDR3, the DNA is TGTGCCAGCAGTCCCCTACTAGCGGGGGGGCGAGAGACCCAGTACTTC.

This chain links TRBV5-1 with TRBJ2-5, with a possible D match to TRBD2 (5 bases). The CDR3 spans 13 residues. Germline CDR1 reads SGHRS; CDR2 reads YFSETQ. V was trimmed by 5 bases and J by 3 bases, leaving 11 bases between them. DNA of the CDR3: TGCGCCAGCAGGCCTAGCTTCGAAGAGACCCAGTACTTC. The encoded protein is CASRPSFEETQYF.

J is TRBJ2-5 and V is TRBV6-5; 9 bases agree with TRBD1. CDR1 is MNHEY, CDR2 SVGAGI, per germline. The V segment lost 8 bases and the J segment 6 bases; nucleotides outside the gene matches: 10. This CDR3 has 14 amino acids. Written as DNA, the CDR3 is TGTGCCAGCGGCTCCTCCGGGACAGGGAAGACCCAGTACTTC. Its protein is CASGSSGTGKTQYF.

The CDR3 is CASSLISSPGDGYTF. CDR3 nucleotides: TGTGCCAGCAGCTTAATTTCCTCCCCCGGGGATGGCTACACCTTC. The chain carries TRBV7-8 and TRBJ1-2, with D unclear. Between the trimmed V and J ends, which lost 2 bases and 6 bases, there was a span of 16 bases. Looked up from germline, CDR1 is SGHVS and CDR2 is FQNEAQ. The CDR3 loop spans 15 amino acids. The full variable domain, completed using reference TRBV7-8 and TRBJ1-2, is GAGVSQSPRYKVAKRGQDVALRCDPISGHVSLFWYQQALGQGPEFLTYFQNEAQLDKSGLPSDRFFAERPEGSVSTLKIQRTQQEDSAVYLCASSLISSPGDGYTFGSGTRLTVV.

This clone has more than one count but fewer than ten. The genes are TRBV29-1 and TRBJ1-1; possibly TRBD1 for D (5 bases). Germline CDR1 and CDR2: SQVTM and ANQGSEA. V was trimmed by 0 bases and J by 5 bases, leaving 16 bases between them. This CDR3 has 15 amino acids. The CDR3 sequence is CSVEDPWAGNTEAFF. As DNA, the CDR3 is TGCAGCGTTGAAGATCCCTGGGCAGGGAATACTGAAGCTTTCTTT.

The CDR3 sequence is CASSPRGTGHVNSYEQYF. DNA of the CDR3: TGTGCCAGCAGTCCCAGGGGTACAGGCCACGTTAACTCCTACGAGCAGTACTTC. The chain is built from TRBV6-6 and TRBJ2-7, with a possible D match to TRBD1 (6 bases). CDR1 is MNHNY and CDR2 is SVGAGI in the germline V gene (reference sequence). Trimming stripped 5 bases from V and 0 bases from J, with 23 bases between. The CDR3 runs 18 residues.

The rearrangement uses TRBV4-1 and TRBJ1-4; 7 bases line up with TRBD1. Trimming cost V 4 bases and J 3 bases; bases outside gene matches: 8. CDR3 length equals 16 residues. Germline CDR1 and CDR2: MGHRA and YSYEKL. The CDR3 DNA follows: TGCGCCAGCAGCCGACAAGACAGGGCGGCTAATGAAAAACTGTTTTTT. Translated: CASSRQDRAANEKLFF.

In its sample, this clone was seen a few times. The chain joins TRBV2 to TRBJ1-3; D is unresolved. The CDR3 has 14 amino acids. In germline, CDR1 is SNHLY, CDR2 FYNNEI. V was shortened by 4 bases and J by 0 bases, with 7 bases between the two germline ends. The CDR3 reads CASSGGFSGNTIYF. The CDR3 DNA follows: TGTGCCAGCAGTGGAGGTTTCTCTGGAAACACCATATATTTT.

This chain links TRBV5-6 with TRBJ1-2; 8 bases line up with TRBD1. This CDR3 spans 17 amino acids. V shed 0 bases, J shed 1 base, and the junction held 8 bases outside the gene matches. The V gene's germline CDR1 is SGHDT and CDR2 YYEEEE. The CDR3 loop reads CASSLGLGRGLNYGYTF. Here the CDR3 DNA reads TGTGCCAGCAGCTTGGGTTTAGGCAGGGGGCTTAACTATGGCTACACCTTC.

The V gene is TRBV14, the J gene TRBJ1-1, with TRBD1 matching 8 bases. Germline CDR1 is SGHDN and CDR2 is FVKESK. V lost 0 bases to trimming and J lost 8 bases; unmatched junction nucleotides: 5. The CDR3 contains 14 residues. CDR3 loop: CASSQEAGGEEAFF. CDR3 sequence (DNA): TGTGCCAGCAGCCAAGAGGCAGGGGGCGAGGAAGCTTTCTTT.

The genes are TRBV5-1 and TRBJ2-6; D gene ambiguous. V was clipped by 1 base and J by 2 bases, with 16 bases between them. CDR1 is SGHRS, CDR2 YFSETQ, per germline. The CDR3 has 18 amino acids. The CDR3 protein is CASSLTTSLNPGANVLTF. Written as DNA, the CDR3 is TGCGCCAGCAGCTTGACTACCTCACTAAACCCTGGGGCCAACGTCCTGACTTTC.

This rearrangement joins TRBV6-1 to TRBJ2-7; D is unclear. Germline V gene data show CDR1 as MNHNS and CDR2 as SASEGT. The CDR3 is 13 amino acids. Deletions cut 3 bases from V and 5 bases from J, with 11 bases between. For the CDR3, the DNA is TGTGCCAGCAGTGACCTGCCGGCGGACGAGCAGTACTTC. It encodes CASSDLPADEQYF.

Here the CDR3 reads CASRLRGDYGYTF. The CDR3 bases are TGTGCCAGCCGTCTTCGGGGGGACTATGGCTACACCTTC. The gene calls are TRBV28 and TRBJ1-2; possible D gene TRBD1, 5 bases. The CDR3 is 13 residues long. Germline CDR1 and CDR2: MDHEN and SYDVKM. Trimming stripped 8 bases from V and 3 bases from J, with 13 bases between.

The V and J genes are TRBV19 and TRBJ2-5; D not resolved. The CDR3 runs to 15 residues. Germline V gene data show CDR1 as LNHDA and CDR2 as SQIVND (reference sequence). V was trimmed by 4 bases and J by 2 bases, leaving 14 bases between them. The chain's CDR3 is CASSTLLGRQETQYF. Written as DNA, the CDR3 is TGTGCCAGTAGTACCCTTCTCGGCAGGCAAGAGACCCAGTACTTC.

The V gene is TRBV18, the J gene TRBJ2-3; 7 bases are shared with TRBD1. The CDR3 runs to 16 residues. With 3 bases clipped from V and 3 bases from J, the junction kept 9 bases outside the gene matches. Germline V lookup: CDR1 KGHSH, CDR2 LQKENI. In DNA form, the CDR3 reads TGTGCCAGCTCACCGGGGGACAGAAGTTGGACAGATACGCAGTATTTT. This sequence encodes CASSPGDRSWTDTQYF.

The chain links TRBV2 to TRBJ1-5; D is ambiguous. The ends were cut back, 7 bases at V and 0 bases at J, with 10 bases in the middle. Germline assignment: CDR1 SNHLY and CDR2 FYNNEI. CDR3 length: 14 residues. The CDR3: CASNAGYSNQPQHF. In nucleotides, the CDR3 is TGTGCCAGCAATGCAGGCTATAGCAATCAGCCCCAGCATTTT.

The V call is TRBV9, the J call TRBJ2-7; 8 bases fit TRBD1. Unmatched junction bases numbered 7, after V lost 0 bases and J lost 2 bases. CDR3 length: 16 residues. Looked up from germline, CDR1 is SGDLS and CDR2 is YYNGEE. DNA for the CDR3: TGTGCCAGCAGCGTAGGTATCGGACAGGGAACCTACGAGCAGTACTTC. This sequence encodes CASSVGIGQGTYEQYF. Complete variable domain (other parts from reference TRBV9 and TRBJ2-7): DSGVTQTPKHLITATGQRVTLRCSPRSGDLSVYWYQQSLDQGLQFLIQYYNGEERAKGNILERFSAQQFPDLHSELNLSSLELGDSALYFCASSVGIGQGTYEQYFGPGTRLTVT.

A remark on this clone: Other DNA sequences in this sample translate to the same CDR3. The chain employs TRBV5-1 and TRBJ2-2; D unclear. Germline V gives CDR1 SGHRS, CDR2 YFSETQ. Trimming removed 1 base at V and 2 bases at J, with 3 bases between. CDR3 size: 13 residues. This CDR3 reads CASSLQNTGELFF. The CDR3 DNA reads TGCGCCAGCAGCTTGCAAAACACCGGGGAGCTGTTTTTT.

This clone was detected only a few times. V is TRBV19 and J is TRBJ2-6; D call uncertain. Germline V CDR1 and CDR2: LNHDA, SQIVND (reference sequence). V was shortened by 8 bases and J by 0 bases, with 8 bases between the two germline ends. The CDR3 totals 14 residues. In nucleotides, the CDR3 is TGTGCCAGTGTAGCAACCTCTGGGGCCAACGTCCTGACTTTC. Its protein product is CASVATSGANVLTF.

The CDR3 DNA reads TGTGCCAGCAGCTTAAGGACAGGGGTTTTGACCAAAAACATTCAGTACTTC. It codes for CASSLRTGVLTKNIQYF. The chain combines TRBV13 with TRBJ2-4, with 9 nucleotides matching TRBD1. The trim removed 2 bases at V and 2 bases at J, leaving 7 bases unmatched. This CDR3 comprises 17 residues. Germline loops: CDR1 PRHDT, CDR2 FYEKMQ (reference sequence).

The rearrangement links TRBV3-1 (or the pseudogene TRBV3-2) to TRBJ1-2, with D unresolved. The germline V and J ends were trimmed by 1 base and 0 bases, with 6 bases remaining between them. Per germline, CDR1 LGHDT and CDR2 YNNKEL (reference sequence). The CDR3 sequence is 14 residues long. CDR3 protein: CASSQGQTNYGYTF. The CDR3 nucleotides read TGTGCCAGCAGCCAAGGCCAGACTAACTATGGCTACACCTTC.

The chain has TRBV5-8 and TRBJ1-2; 9 bases fit TRBD1. Germline V gene data show CDR1 as SGHTS and CDR2 as YDEGEE. V dropped 4 bases and J dropped 8; count of bases not matched to a gene: 9. The CDR3 spans 14 residues. The CDR3 DNA follows: TGTGCCAGCAGCCCACGCCACAGGGGGCAAGGCTACACCTTC. Translated: CASSPRHRGQGYTF. The variable domain in full, completed from reference TRBV5-8 and TRBJ1-2, reads EAGVTQSPTHLIKTRGQQATLRCSPISGHTSVYWYQQALGLGLQFLLWYDEGEERNRGNFPPRFSGRQFPNYSSELNVNALELEDSALYLCASSPRHRGQGYTFGSGTRLTVV.

The V call is TRBV6-5, the J call TRBJ1-2; no clear D gene. Between the trimmed V and J ends, which lost 0 bases and 4 bases, there was a span of 12 bases. The CDR3 loop spans 15 amino acids. Germline loops: CDR1 MNHEY, CDR2 SVGAGI. The CDR3: CASSYSVGEGYGYTF. As DNA, the CDR3 is TGTGCCAGCAGTTACTCCGTCGGGGAGGGCTATGGCTACACCTTC.

V and J are TRBV7-2 and TRBJ1-5; TRBD1 aligns across 9 bases. The CDR3 spans 16 residues. V lost 3 bases and J lost 1; bases outside the gene matches: 4. Germline values: CDR1 SGHTA, CDR2 FQGNSA. The CDR3 coding sequence is TGTGCCAGCAGCTTTGCGGGACAGGGCAGCAATCAGCCCCAGCATTTT. Its protein is CASSFAGQGSNQPQHF.

This rearrangement joins TRBV27 to TRBJ1-1; no clear D gene. This CDR3 has 13 residues. Germline assignment: CDR1 MNHEY and CDR2 SMNVEV (reference sequence). Trimming cost V 6 bases and J 5 bases, with 13 bases left between them. The CDR3 reads CASRGYLETEAFF. CDR3 DNA sequence: TGTGCCAGCAGAGGTTACCTGGAGACTGAAGCTTTCTTT.

The chain carries TRBV23-1 and TRBJ2-7; possibly TRBD1 for D (6 bases). TRBV23-1 is filed as an ORF, its function uncertain. V was pared by 3 bases and J by 5 bases, with 29 bases between. The CDR3 contains 19 residues. CDR3 sequence (DNA): TGCGCCAGCAGTCACCGAGGGCTACTACAGGGTAAGCAAGTCCACGAGCAGTACTTC. Its translation is CASSHRGLLQGKQVHEQYF.

This clone was observed once. V gene TRBV6-2 or TRBV6-3 combines with J gene TRBJ2-7; possibly TRBD2 for D (6 bases). CDR1 is MNHEY and CDR2 is SVGEGT in the germline V gene. V gave up 3 bases and J gave up 1 base, with 10 bases separating them. CDR3 length: 14 amino acids. CDR3 protein: CASSYFGGSYEQYF. The CDR3 DNA follows: TGTGCCAGCAGTTATTTCGGGGGATCCTACGAGCAGTACTTC.

This chain joins TRBV7-2 and TRBJ1-2, with a tentative D call TRBD1 (6 bases). This CDR3 is built from 13 residues. The V gene lost 4 bases and the J gene lost 7 bases, with 13 bases spanning the gap. The germline CDR1 and CDR2 sequences are SGHTA and FQGNSA. In nucleotides, the CDR3 is TGTGCCAGCAGCTCGTACACAGGGTTTGGCTACACCTTC. This encodes CASSSYTGFGYTF.

This sequence joins TRBV20-1 and TRBJ1-4; perhaps TRBD1 as D (5 bases). Germline-derived CDR1 and CDR2 are DFQATT and SNEGSKA (reference sequence). This CDR3 region has 13 residues. The ends were cut back, 3 bases at V and 6 bases at J, with 11 bases in the middle. The CDR3 loop is CSASGWGDEKLFF. CDR3 sequence (DNA): TGCAGTGCTAGTGGGTGGGGGGATGAAAAACTGTTTTTT.

This sequence joins TRBV19 and TRBJ1-5, with 9 bases identical to TRBD1. In germline, CDR1 is LNHDA, CDR2 SQIVND (reference sequence). The V gene end was trimmed by 2 bases and the J gene end by 2 bases; junction bases not matched to a gene: 4. The CDR3 has 16 amino acids. The CDR3 bases are TGTGCCAGTAGTATATATCGGACAGGGGGCAATCAGCCCCAGCATTTT. This codes for CASSIYRTGGNQPQHF.